This passage covers 25 T cell receptor beta chains from one sample sequenced in a study of blood T cell repertoires in COVID-19. Assay: immunoSEQ multiplex PCR; the TCRdb copy retains only in-frame clones and omits some. In the table there are 150,000 to 200,000 clones, 94% of which are singletons. Sequenced: peripheral blood. The receptor set was obtained from a man aged 25 to 40 with COVID-19, enrolled during active disease.

The J gene is TRBJ2-3, the V gene TRBV19; 9 bases fit TRBD2. CDR3 size: 15 residues. Germline V gene lookup returns CDR1 LNHDA and CDR2 SQIVND (reference sequence). The V segment lost 3 bases and the J segment 2 bases; nucleotides outside the gene matches: 3. CDR3 bases: TGTGCCAGTAGTATCTCTAGCGGGAACACAGATACGCAGTATTTT. Translated, it gives CASSISSGNTDTQYF.

The chain has TRBV19 and TRBJ1-6; weak D call: TRBD1 (6 bases). Trimming removed 5 bases at V and 7 bases at J, with 18 bases between. CDR1 is LNHDA, CDR2 SQIVND, per germline (reference sequence). This CDR3 has 16 amino acids. The CDR3 bases are TGTGCCAGTAGTCGACCTCCGGGACAAAGGAATTCACCCCTCCACTTT. This sequence encodes CASSRPPGQRNSPLHF.

The CDR3 DNA reads TGTGCCAGCAGCCGGACTAGCGGTCGGTCTGAGCAGTTCTTC. The encoded protein is CASSRTSGRSEQFF. The rearrangement uses TRBV6-5 and TRBJ2-1; 10 nucleotides agree with TRBD2. The J segment lost 9 bases and the V segment lost 6 bases, leaving 8 bases of the junction unmatched. The germline CDR1 and CDR2 sequences are MNHEY and SVGAGI. The CDR3 contains 14 residues.

The CDR3 DNA is TGTGCCAGCAGTTTATACCCTGGTCTAAGTGAAGCTTTCTTT. Residues: CASSLYPGLSEAFF. The chain recombines TRBV27 with TRBJ1-1; D remains ambiguous. Deletions cut 1 base from V and 7 bases from J, with 13 bases between. Germline-derived CDR1 and CDR2 are MNHEY and SMNVEV (reference sequence). This CDR3 is built from 14 residues.

The CDR3 is CASSAETGERSGKLFF. The CDR3 DNA reads as TGCGCCAGCAGCGCCGAGACAGGGGAGCGTTCGGGGAAACTGTTTTTT. The rearrangement links TRBV5-1 to TRBJ1-4; 8 bases line up with TRBD1. Per the germline V gene, CDR1 is SGHRS and CDR2 is YFSETQ. V was clipped by 4 bases and J by 11 bases; unmatched bases: 16. The CDR3 consists of 16 residues. The full variable domain, its missing parts supplied by reference TRBV5-1 and TRBJ1-4, is KAGVTQTPRYLIKTRGQQVTLSCSPISGHRSVSWYQQTPGQGLQFLFEYFSETQRNKGNFPGRFSGRQFSNSRSEMNVSTLELGDSALYLCASSAETGERSGKLFFGSGTQLSVL.

The J gene is TRBJ2-5, the V gene TRBV5-4; D perhaps matches TRBD2 (8 bases). V lost 4 bases to trimming and J lost 1 base, with 14 bases between them. CDR3 length: 15 residues. Germline CDR1 and CDR2: SGHNT and YYREEE (reference sequence). As DNA, the CDR3 is TGTGCCAGCAGCCGGGGGGGACAGAGCCAAGAGACCCAGTACTTC. It yields the protein CASSRGGQSQETQYF. Filled out from reference TRBV5-4 and TRBJ2-5, the complete variable domain reads ETGVTQSPTHLIKTRGQQVTLRCSSQSGHNTVSWYQQALGQGPQFIFQYYREEENGRGNFPPRFSGLQFPNYSSELNVNALELDDSALYLCASSRGGQSQETQYFGPGTRLLVL.

The chain has TRBV27 and TRBJ1-6; the D is unclear. Germline CDR1 and CDR2: MNHEY and SMNVEV (reference sequence). Trimming pared 6 bases from V and 9 bases from J, leaving 15 bases between. The CDR3 is 14 amino acids. DNA for the CDR3: TGTGCCAGCAGCATCTCCCCCATAGTTTCACCCCTCCACTTT. Translation gives CASSISPIVSPLHF.

This rearrangement joins TRBV9 to TRBJ1-2; a possible D gene is TRBD1 (6 bases). The germline V and J ends were trimmed by 4 bases and 5 bases, with 21 bases remaining between them. The CDR3 covers 16 residues. Germline V gene sequence: CDR1 SGDLS, CDR2 YYNGEE. DNA of the CDR3: TGTGCCAGCAGCCGAACGTACGGGGACATTAGGTATGGCTACACCTTC. It specifies CASSRTYGDIRYGYTF.

The chain has TRBV5-1 and TRBJ2-2, with D possibly matching TRBD2 (5 bases). V lost 3 bases, J lost 5 bases, and 17 bases lay in between. The CDR3 contains 16 residues. Germline V gene lookup returns CDR1 SGHRS and CDR2 YFSETQ. This CDR3 reads CASSWAQPRGTGELFF. Written as DNA, the CDR3 is TGCGCCAGCAGCTGGGCCCAACCCCGAGGGACCGGGGAGCTGTTTTTT. The whole variable domain, filled in from reference TRBV5-1 and TRBJ2-2, reads KAGVTQTPRYLIKTRGQQVTLSCSPISGHRSVSWYQQTPGQGLQFLFEYFSETQRNKGNFPGRFSGRQFSNSRSEMNVSTLELGDSALYLCASSWAQPRGTGELFFGEGSRLTVL.

This chain uses TRBV9 with TRBJ1-2, with 12 bases fitting TRBD1. Germline V gives CDR1 SGDLS, CDR2 YYNGEE. The CDR3 has 16 amino acids. Trimming cost V 4 bases and J 7 bases; bases outside gene matches: 11. The CDR3 nucleotides are TGTGCCAGCAGCATGGGACAGGGGGCTTTTCTAAGTGGCTACACCTTC. Its translation is CASSMGQGAFLSGYTF.

V gene TRBV2 combines with J gene TRBJ1-1; TRBD1 matches at 8 bases. The CDR3 spans 14 residues. V gave up 4 bases and J gave up 4 bases; unmatched junction bases: 5. Per the germline V gene, CDR1 is SNHLY and CDR2 is FYNNEI. The CDR3 here is CASSVRDRGTEAFF. For the CDR3, the DNA is TGTGCCAGCAGTGTAAGAGACAGGGGCACTGAAGCTTTCTTT.

This chain connects TRBV30 to TRBJ1-4; the match to TRBD1 covers 10 bases. CDR1 GTSNPN and CDR2 SVGIG come from the germline V gene (reference sequence). The CDR3 length is 15 residues. Trimming at V came to 2 bases and at J to 3 bases, leaving 3 bases not matched to a gene. As DNA, the CDR3 is TGTGCCTGGAGTCAGACAGGGGGCTCTAATGAAAAACTGTTTTTT. Translation: CAWSQTGGSNEKLFF. Complete variable domain (other parts from reference TRBV30 and TRBJ1-4): SQTIHQWPATLVQPVGSPLSLECTVEGTSNPNLYWYRQAAGRGLQLLFYSVGIGQISSEVPQNLSASRPQDRQFILSSKKLLLSDSGFYLCAWSQTGGSNEKLFFGSGTQLSVL.

The rearrangement links TRBV18 to TRBJ1-2; 8 bases fit TRBD1. The CDR3 runs to 15 residues. Germline V gene lookup returns CDR1 KGHSH and CDR2 LQKENI. V shed 2 bases, J shed 4 bases, and the junction held 6 bases outside the gene matches. Written as DNA, the CDR3 is TGTGCCAGCTCACCAGGCGGACAGGGCCTCTATGGCTACACCTTC. Translating gives CASSPGGQGLYGYTF.

In this sample, this clone turned up once. This rearrangement joins TRBV24-1 to TRBJ1-5; D might be TRBD1 (6 bases). The V gene's germline CDR1 is KGHDR and CDR2 SFDVKD. The V end was cut by 4 bases, the J end by 1 base, with 10 bases between. This CDR3 has 15 amino acids. CDR3 bases: TGTGCCACCAGTGACCTCGGACAGAGCAATCAGCCCCAGCATTTT. It codes for CATSDLGQSNQPQHF.

This rearrangement joins TRBV19 to TRBJ2-1; 9 nucleotides line up with TRBD2. This CDR3 comprises 15 residues. The J segment lost 8 bases and the V segment lost 4 bases, leaving 9 bases of the junction unmatched. Germline-derived CDR1 and CDR2 are LNHDA and SQIVND (reference sequence). CDR3 region: CASSTRASGVDEQFF. CDR3 nucleotides: TGTGCCAGTAGTACCCGGGCTAGCGGGGTGGATGAGCAGTTCTTC.

CDR3 in DNA: TGTGCTAGTGGTTTGGTTGTGGGGAGGAACACCGGGGAGCTGTTTTTT. It specifies CASGLVVGRNTGELFF. V and J are TRBV12-5 and TRBJ2-2, with D possibly matching TRBD2 (5 bases). Trimming left V 0 bases short and J 1 base short, with 9 bases between. This CDR3 is 16 amino acids long. CDR1 and CDR2 from the germline V gene are LGHNT and FRNRAP. The whole variable domain, remainder taken from reference TRBV12-5 and TRBJ2-2, is DARVTQTPRHKVTEMGQEVTMRCQPILGHNTVFWYRQTMMQGLELLAYFRNRAPLDDSGMPKDRFSAEMPDATLATLKIQPSEPRDSAVYFCASGLVVGRNTGELFFGEGSRLTVL.

The V call is TRBV9, the J call TRBJ2-3; tentatively, D is TRBD2 (5 bases). The V end lost 3 bases, the J end lost 3 bases, and 5 bases lay between the germline ends. The CDR3 has 12 amino acids. Germline V gives CDR1 SGDLS, CDR2 YYNGEE. Written as DNA, the CDR3 is TGTGCCAGCAGCGGCGGGACAGATACGCAGTATTTT. This encodes CASSGGTDTQYF.

In nucleotides, the CDR3 is TGTGCCAGCAAGATGGGACAGGGGGCGCTTGAGCAGTTCTTC. This codes for CASKMGQGALEQFF. This sequence joins TRBV6-5 and TRBJ2-1, with 12 bases lining up with TRBD1. The V segment lost 7 bases and the J segment 9 bases; nucleotides outside the gene matches: 7. CDR1 MNHEY and CDR2 SVGAGI come from the germline V gene. This CDR3 region has 14 residues.

The chain joins TRBV27 to TRBJ2-7; D is possibly TRBD2 (6 bases). Germline V gives CDR1 MNHEY, CDR2 SMNVEV (reference sequence). Trimming removed 5 bases at V and 2 bases at J, with 19 bases between. The CDR3 totals 16 residues. This chain's CDR3 is CASSLSLGTVAYEQYF. The CDR3, as DNA: TGTGCCAGCAGTCTTTCCTTGGGGACTGTTGCCTACGAGCAGTACTTC.

Details on this clone: Other DNA sequences in this sample translate to the same CDR3. The chain employs TRBV6-5 and TRBJ1-5; 10 bases map to TRBD1. This CDR3 is built from 15 residues. Germline V lookup: CDR1 MNHEY, CDR2 SVGAGI. The J segment lost 3 bases and the V segment lost 6 bases, leaving 5 bases of the junction unmatched. The CDR3 DNA sequence: TGTGCCAGCAGCAGGGACAGGGGAGACAATCAGCCCCAGCATTTT. Its translation: CASSRDRGDNQPQHF.

CDR3 loop: CAWSQRMTGGIYGYTF. CDR3 nucleotides: TGTGCCTGGAGCCAAAGGATGACAGGGGGCATCTATGGCTACACCTTC. The rearrangement joins TRBV30 to TRBJ1-2; 10 bases match TRBD1. Germline CDR1 reads GTSNPN; CDR2 reads SVGIG (reference sequence). The CDR3 runs to 16 residues. V lost 3 bases to trimming and J lost 4 bases; unmatched junction nucleotides: 11.

This chain connects TRBV5-1 to TRBJ2-1; 11 bases map to TRBD2. Trimming cost V 4 bases and J 8 bases; bases outside gene matches: 8. Germline CDR1 and CDR2: SGHRS and YFSETQ. This CDR3 has 15 residues. In DNA form, the CDR3 reads TGCGCCAGCAGCGTAGCGGGGGGGAATGTCTATGAGCAGTTCTTC. It encodes CASSVAGGNVYEQFF.

The V and J genes are TRBV2 and TRBJ1-2; 8 bases match TRBD1. Per germline, CDR1 SNHLY and CDR2 FYNNEI. V lost 3 bases to trimming and J lost 6 bases; unmatched junction nucleotides: 12. CDR3 size: 16 residues. CDR3 residues: CASSEMKETGADGYTF. The CDR3 DNA is TGTGCCAGCAGTGAGATGAAGGAGACAGGGGCGGATGGCTACACCTTC.

The chain couples TRBV18 to TRBJ1-2; 9 bases line up with TRBD1. Trimming removed 6 bases from V and 7 bases from J; junction bases left unmatched: 6. This CDR3 contains 13 residues. Germline CDR1 is KGHSH and CDR2 is LQKENI. The CDR3 spells CASSPGQGSGYTF. The DNA for the CDR3 is TGTGCCAGCTCCCCAGGACAGGGGTCTGGCTACACCTTC.

The chain combines TRBV11-2 with TRBJ1-2; 7 positions agree with TRBD1. The CDR3 loop spans 15 amino acids. Germline CDR1 and CDR2: SGHAT and FQNNGV. V gave up 7 bases and J gave up 6 bases; unmatched junction bases: 14. CDR3 amino acids: CASTRGQTSTHGYTF. The DNA of the CDR3 is TGTGCCAGCACCCGGGGACAGACCTCAACTCATGGCTACACCTTC.